The present T cell receptor beta chain was sequenced within a study of blood T cell repertoires in COVID-19. Original methodology: Reference gene primer amplification gave estimated nucleated cell counts. Clones were read by immunoSEQ multiplex PCR, and TCRdb kept only the in-frame ones, dropping some. V, J and clone size reflect that table, while D and trimming were determined from the DNA. The sample includes 150,000 or so clones, less than 85% of them seen just once. V gave up 6 bases and J gave up 10 bases; unmatched junction bases: 11. CDR3 length: 15 amino acids. Germline loops: CDR1 MNHNY, CDR2 SVGAGI (reference sequence). Cohorts were determined from participant-reported clinical history.

This sequence joins TRBV6-6 and TRBJ2-1, with TRBD2 matching 11 bases. The sequenced sample was PBMCs or T cells enriched from blood (not recorded which). The sequence was collected from a man aged 55 to 70 who had recovered from COVID-19. The CDR3 DNA sequence: TGTGCCAGCAGCCCCGTTAGCGGGGGGGCGGGGGAGCAGTTCTTC. Its protein product is CASSPVSGGAGEQFF.